This entry lists 25 T cell receptor beta chains sequenced from one sample in a study of cytomegalovirus exposure and HLA in healthy donors. PCR amplification relied on 60 Vbeta primers (plus 13 Jbeta primers). TCRdb's table, derived via immunoSEQ multiplex PCR, lists solely in-frame clones and lacks some. Of 100,000 to 150,000 clones in the sample, around 73% were seen once. The sequencing input was PBMCs. Receptors were obtained from a female donor in good health and CMV-seronegative.

The rearrangement links TRBV25-1 to TRBJ2-5; D gene uncertain. V was shortened by 2 bases and J by 4 bases, with 8 bases between the two germline ends. CDR1 MGHDK and CDR2 SYGVNS come from the germline V gene. This CDR3 has 13 residues. In DNA, the CDR3 is TGTGCCAGCAGTGAACCCTACCCAGAGACCCAGTACTTC. Translated, it gives CASSEPYPETQYF.

The CDR3 protein is CSVEVLGGRTDTQYF. DNA of the CDR3: TGCAGCGTTGAGGTCCTCGGAGGGCGCACAGATACGCAGTATTTT. The genes are TRBV29-1 and TRBJ2-3, with TRBD2 as a possible D gene (6 bases). The CDR3 has 15 residues. Germline V gene data show CDR1 as SQVTM and CDR2 as ANQGSEA. V lost 3 bases, J lost 1 base, and 14 bases lay in between.

The chain links TRBV6-5 to TRBJ2-1, with no clear D. Between the trimmed V and J ends, which lost 0 bases and 9 bases, there was a span of 15 bases. The CDR3 is made up of 15 amino acids. Germline CDR1 is MNHEY and CDR2 is SVGAGI. CDR3 sequence: CASSYSETPNGEQFF. CDR3 DNA sequence: TGTGCCAGCAGTTACTCGGAGACTCCGAACGGTGAGCAGTTCTTC.

This clone came up once. The CDR3 coding sequence is TGTGCCAGCTCACCAAACAGGGAAAACTATGGCTACACCTTC. Translation gives CASSPNRENYGYTF. J is TRBJ1-2 and V is TRBV18; a weak D match, TRBD1 (6 bases). The ends were cut back, 2 bases at V and 2 bases at J, with 9 bases in the middle. This CDR3 has 14 residues. CDR1 and CDR2 from the germline V gene are KGHSH and LQKENI.

The V call is TRBV7-8, the J call TRBJ1-1, with D hard to call. The CDR3 totals 13 residues. Germline V lookup: CDR1 SGHVS, CDR2 FQNEAQ. The V end was cut by 5 bases, the J end by 4 bases, with 11 bases between. The CDR3 is CASSPRETTEAFF. The CDR3 bases are TGTGCCAGCAGCCCCCGAGAAACCACTGAAGCTTTCTTT.

The V and J genes are TRBV6-5 and TRBJ2-7; weak D call: TRBD1 (6 bases). V dropped 6 bases and J dropped 3 bases, with 18 bases sitting between them. CDR1 is MNHEY and CDR2 is SVGAGI in the germline V gene. The CDR3 loop spans 15 amino acids. CDR3: CASSSTGPQLYEQYF. The CDR3 DNA follows: TGTGCCAGCAGCTCAACAGGGCCGCAACTCTACGAGCAGTACTTC.

The chain recombines TRBV5-5 with TRBJ2-3; D gene ambiguous. Germline V CDR1 and CDR2: SGHKS, YYEKEE (reference sequence). V was shortened by 4 bases and J by 0 bases, with 15 bases between the two germline ends. CDR3 length equals 16 residues. The DNA of the CDR3 is TGTGCCAGCAGCCCTGCTCTCGCGGATAGCACAGATACGCAGTATTTT. Translated: CASSPALADSTDTQYF.

The V call is TRBV5-1, the J call TRBJ1-1; the D gene is possibly TRBD1 (5 bases). This CDR3 region has 14 residues. V lost 4 bases and J 8 bases, leaving 18 bases between the germline ends. Germline lookup yields CDR1 SGHRS and CDR2 YFSETQ. The CDR3 loop reads CASSGGTDGAEAFF. For the CDR3, the DNA is TGCGCCAGCAGCGGGGGGACCGACGGCGCGGAAGCTTTCTTT.

This clone was counted a few times. This rearrangement joins TRBV5-6 to TRBJ2-7, with TRBD2 matching over 12 bases. Germline V gene lookup returns CDR1 SGHDT and CDR2 YYEEEE. J lost 2 bases, V lost 3 bases, and 6 bases had no gene match. The CDR3 runs 16 residues. The CDR3 nucleotides read TGTGCCAGCAGCTCGGATCTAGCGGGAGGGCCCTACGAGCAGTACTTC. It translates to CASSSDLAGGPYEQYF.

The chain links TRBV19 to TRBJ1-2; 9 nucleotides align to TRBD1. In germline, CDR1 is LNHDA, CDR2 SQIVND (reference sequence). The CDR3 length is 14 residues. Trimming removed 5 bases from V and 6 bases from J; junction bases left unmatched: 7. The CDR3 nucleotides are TGTGCCAGTAGTCGGGACAGGGTAGAAAATGGCTACACCTTC. This encodes CASSRDRVENGYTF.

The V gene is TRBV19, the J gene TRBJ2-1; TRBD2 agrees at 13 bases. CDR3 length: 17 residues. Trimming removed 1 base from V and 4 bases from J; junction bases left unmatched: 4. CDR1 and CDR2 from the germline V gene are LNHDA and SQIVND (reference sequence). The DNA for the CDR3 is TGTGCCAGTAGTATAGGGAGGGGACTAGCGGGATACAATGAGCAGTTCTTC. It translates to CASSIGRGLAGYNEQFF.

The rearrangement joins TRBV4-1 to TRBJ2-2; TRBD2 aligns across 7 bases. From germline, CDR1 is MGHRA and CDR2 YSYEKL. Trimming cost V 1 base and J 3 bases; bases outside gene matches: 2. The CDR3 runs to 15 residues. CDR3 nucleotide sequence: TGCGCCAGCAGCCAAGGCGGGAGACACACCGGGGAGCTGTTTTTT. Translated: CASSQGGRHTGELFF.

This clone was seen a single time. Sequence at one end of the junction differs from germline and may be a read error. This chain connects TRBV2 to TRBJ2-7; no clear D gene. The CDR3 is 15 residues long. CDR1 and CDR2 (germline): SNHLY, FYNNEI. CDR3 region: CASSKARQLTYEQYF. The DNA for the CDR3 is TGTGCCAGCAGTAAAGCCAGGCAGCTAACCTACGAGCAGTACTTC.

V is TRBV29-1 and J is TRBJ1-1, with D unresolved. The V gene's germline CDR1 is SQVTM and CDR2 ANQGSEA. This CDR3 is built from 12 residues. Trimming shortened V by 6 bases and J by 3 bases, and 11 bases separated the two germline ends. Written as DNA, the CDR3 is TGCAGCGTCATGGGAGGGTACACTGAAGCTTTCTTT. Its translation: CSVMGGYTEAFF.

The sample holds a few counts of this clone. V is TRBV28 and J is TRBJ1-1; D may be TRBD1 (6 bases). V gave up 6 bases and J gave up 2 bases, with 22 bases separating them. CDR3 length: 17 amino acids. Germline V gene sequence: CDR1 MDHEN, CDR2 SYDVKM. CDR3 region: CASSLLGTQTRNTEAFF. CDR3 DNA sequence: TGTGCCAGCAGCCTCCTGGGGACACAGACCAGAAACACTGAAGCTTTCTTT.

The chain combines TRBV7-8 with TRBJ1-5, with D possibly being TRBD1 (5 bases). Germline CDR1 reads SGHVS; CDR2 reads FQNEAQ. This CDR3 has 16 residues. Trimming removed 0 bases at V and 1 base at J, with 10 bases between. CDR3 nucleotides: TGTGCCAGCAGCTTAGCGCAGGGATTCAGCAATCAGCCCCAGCATTTT. It is translated as CASSLAQGFSNQPQHF.

The V and J genes are TRBV6-1 and TRBJ2-5; the match to TRBD1 covers 12 bases. Trimming removed 2 bases from V and 4 bases from J; junction bases left unmatched: 5. The CDR3 runs 16 residues. Germline assignment: CDR1 MNHNS and CDR2 SASEGT. The CDR3 nucleotides read TGTGCCAGCAGTGAATGGGGACAGGGGGCTTCAGAGACCCAGTACTTC. The encoded protein is CASSEWGQGASETQYF.

The rearrangement links TRBV6-5 to TRBJ1-1, with D perhaps TRBD1 (5 bases). Trimming left V 0 bases short and J 6 bases short, with 14 bases between. This CDR3 spans 15 amino acids. Germline CDR1 reads MNHEY; CDR2 reads SVGAGI. For the CDR3, the DNA is TGTGCCAGCAGTTACTCGAGTCGGACATTAGCTGAAGCTTTCTTT. Its translation: CASSYSSRTLAEAFF.

The gene calls are TRBV19 and TRBJ1-5; the match to TRBD1 covers 7 bases. V was pared by 10 bases and J by 1 base, with 10 bases of the junction left unmatched. Germline CDR1 and CDR2: LNHDA and SQIVND (reference sequence). The CDR3 is made up of 15 amino acids. The CDR3 DNA is TGTGCCACCCAGGGGGTCCGGGCAAGCAATCAGCCCCAGCATTTT. Translated: CATQGVRASNQPQHF.

The V call is TRBV9, the J call TRBJ1-2; 9 nucleotides agree with TRBD1. Germline V lookup: CDR1 SGDLS, CDR2 YYNGEE. V gave up 3 bases and J gave up 8 bases; unmatched junction bases: 8. The CDR3 contains 14 residues. DNA of the CDR3: TGTGCCAGCAGCGCCCCGGGACAGGGAGGAGGCTACACCTTC. Its translation: CASSAPGQGGGYTF.

This clone occurred a few times. V and J are TRBV5-4 and TRBJ1-1; D might be TRBD1 (5 bases). The CDR3 sequence is 15 residues long. V was trimmed by 0 bases and J by 5 bases, leaving 14 bases between them. Germline V CDR1 and CDR2: SGHNT, YYREEE (reference sequence). The CDR3 spells CASSLDLRAGTEAFF. DNA for the CDR3: TGTGCCAGCAGCTTGGACCTCAGGGCGGGAACTGAAGCTTTCTTT.

Worth noting for this clone: The same CDR3 can be traced to other DNA sequences in this sample. The rearrangement joins TRBV28 to TRBJ2-7; D is unclear. The CDR3 is 12 amino acids. Trimming pared 5 bases from V and 4 bases from J, leaving 9 bases between. CDR1 and CDR2 from the germline V gene are MDHEN and SYDVKM. CDR3 coding DNA: TGTGCCAGCAGTCTCGAGAGTTACGAGCAGTACTTC. The encoded protein is CASSLESYEQYF.

The chain uses TRBV5-4 and TRBJ1-2, with 8 positions matching TRBD1. Trimming took 0 bases from V and 4 from J; bases not matched to a gene: 5. Germline values: CDR1 SGHNT, CDR2 YYREEE (reference sequence). CDR3 length: 15 residues. CDR3 in amino acids: CASSLDRGFGYGYTF. The CDR3, as DNA: TGTGCCAGCAGCTTGGACAGGGGGTTTGGCTATGGCTACACCTTC.

The chain couples TRBV28 to TRBJ1-1; no reliable D call. Trimming removed 10 bases from V and 0 bases from J, with 9 bases in between. Germline V gene sequence: CDR1 MDHEN, CDR2 SYDVKM. The CDR3 contains 12 residues. CDR3 in amino acids: CATRFMNTEAFF. CDR3 sequence (DNA): TGTGCCACCCGTTTTATGAACACTGAAGCTTTCTTT.

This clone was recorded a few times. The chain carries TRBV7-9 and TRBJ2-7, with D possibly matching TRBD2 (6 bases). This CDR3 is 15 amino acids long. V gave up 5 bases and J gave up 3 bases, with 17 bases separating them. Germline V lookup: CDR1 SEHNR, CDR2 FQNEAQ (reference sequence). The CDR3: CASSQRGGRVYEQYF. As DNA, the CDR3 is TGTGCCAGCAGCCAACGGGGAGGCCGGGTCTACGAGCAGTACTTC.